The rows below give T cell receptor beta chains drawn from one sample of a study of beta chain features in type 1 diabetes. Clones were read by immunoSEQ multiplex PCR, and TCRdb kept only the in-frame ones, dropping some. The data hold about 410,000 clones, with about 15% observed a single time. Source material: naive CD4+ T cells from blood. The receptor source for this set is a man in his thirties or forties in good health. The CDR3 runs from the conserved cysteine through the conserved F or W. Each record gives: V gene, CDR3 protein.

>TRBV2
CASIFPWASSTDTQYF
>TRBV9
CASSGYTGELFF
>TRBV20-1
CSATGIAEAFF
>TRBV12-5
CASGLQGVFQPQHF
>TRBV27
CASTMAGVENEQFF
>TRBV7-2
CASSHNDRDAGLISYEQYF
>TRBV11-2
CASSENSPLHF
>TRBV15
CATSREQGIVVRYTF
>TRBV6-5
CASSRQGAGDTQYF
>TRBV30
CADGQGGDSPLHF
>TRBV5-6
CASSSGPGGYTF
>TRBV6-6
CASSPVGGYTF
>TRBV12-5
CASGSYYEQYF
>TRBV12-5
CASGLVVGQQGNTIYF
>TRBV10-3
CAISDRDTQYF
>TRBV30
CAWGELNEQFF
>TRBV7-3
CASSLRVALAGEKQVNEQFF
>TRBV29-1
CSVEMGYGYTF
>TRBV19
CASASSYEQYF
>TRBV7-9
CASSFLASLNTEAFF
>TRBV27
CASSRFPTEGMAQHF
>TRBV23-1
CASSRGFSYNSPLHF
>TRBV2
CASSGDRGTEAFF
>TRBV11-3
CASSLTRLSFEQFF
>TRBV7-2
CASSLHPLASETQYF
>TRBV5-4
CASSYTTGLNEKLFF
>TRBV7-2
CASSLRRGRTDTQYF
>TRBV7-2
CASSPPGGQETQYF
>TRBV7-6
CASSLASSGGSPLHF